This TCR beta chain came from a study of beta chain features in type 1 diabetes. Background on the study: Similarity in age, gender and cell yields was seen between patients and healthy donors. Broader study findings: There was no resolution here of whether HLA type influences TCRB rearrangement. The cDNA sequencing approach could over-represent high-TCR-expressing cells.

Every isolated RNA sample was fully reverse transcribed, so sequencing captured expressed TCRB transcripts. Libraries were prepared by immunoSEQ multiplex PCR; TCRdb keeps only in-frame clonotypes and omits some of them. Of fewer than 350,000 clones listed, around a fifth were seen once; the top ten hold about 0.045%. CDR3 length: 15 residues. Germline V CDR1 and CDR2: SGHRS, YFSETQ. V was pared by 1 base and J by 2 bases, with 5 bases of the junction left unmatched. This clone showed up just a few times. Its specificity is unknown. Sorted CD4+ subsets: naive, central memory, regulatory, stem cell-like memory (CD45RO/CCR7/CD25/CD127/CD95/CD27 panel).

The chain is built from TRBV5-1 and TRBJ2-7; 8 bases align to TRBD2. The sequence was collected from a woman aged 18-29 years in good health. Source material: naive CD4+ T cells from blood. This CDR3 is CASSLLAGVAYEQYF. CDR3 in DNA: TGCGCCAGCAGCTTGCTAGCGGGTGTAGCCTACGAGCAGTACTTC.